These 8 T cell receptor beta chains came from one sample sequenced in a study of T cell clonality in common variable immunodeficiency. Whole-study results and caveats: In common variable immunodeficiency, TCR beta chains reportedly carried fewer deletions and N-nucleotide insertions.

Antigen specificity for these receptors is unknown. Only in-frame clones appear in the TCRdb table, and some are missing; sequencing was by immunoSEQ multiplex PCR. This set yields 30,000 to 40,000 clones and no singletons; the top ten hold roughly 6.7%. The sample consisted of peripheral blood mononuclear cells. Source of these receptors: a human donor with common variable immunodeficiency.

On this clone: The CDR3 extends 3 residues past the end of the read, so its final part is completed from the germline J gene. The J gene is TRBJ1-6, the V gene TRBV5-7; 7 bases map to TRBD1. TRBV5-7 is an ORF; its function is uncertain. V gave up 4 bases and J gave up 8 bases; unmatched junction bases: 3. CDR3 length equals 13 residues. CDR3 DNA (partial): TGTGCCAGCAGCCGAGACAGGGATTCACCC. Its protein product is CASSRDRDSP. The entire CDR3 reads CASSRDRDSPLHF.

This clone has ten or more counts. The CDR3 end lies 3 residues beyond the end of the read and is filled in from the germline J gene. The genes are TRBV5-4 and TRBJ1-2; no firm D call. V gave up 2 bases and J gave up 6 bases, with 14 bases separating them. The CDR3 has 14 amino acids. Germline V gene sequence: CDR1 SGHNT, CDR2 YYREEE (reference sequence). The sequenced part of the CDR3 DNA is TGTGCCAGCAGCTTAGAGTCCAGGTGGAATGGC. Translated: CASSLESRWNG. In full, the CDR3 is CASSLESRWNGYTF. The full variable domain, with the rest looked up from reference TRBV5-4 and TRBJ1-2, is ETGVTQSPTHLIKTRGQQVTLRCSSQSGHNTVSWYQQALGQGPQFIFQYYREEENGRGNFPPRFSGLQFPNYSSELNVNALELDDSALYLCASSLESRWNGYTFGSGTRLTVV.

This clone was observed many times. The read stops 3 residues short of the end of the CDR3; the missing end is completed from the germline J gene. This chain joins TRBV4-2 and TRBJ1-4; 7 bases agree with TRBD1. The germline CDR1 and CDR2 sequences are LGHNA and YNFKEQ. This CDR3 has 15 amino acids. With V trimmed by 2 bases and J by 5 bases, 5 bases remained unmatched. Partial CDR3 DNA: TGTGCCAGCAGCCAACGTCTAGGGGGCAATGAAAAA. This codes for CASSQRLGGNEK. The whole CDR3 reads CASSQRLGGNEKLFF.

On this clone: The read ends 3 residues before the CDR3 terminus; that terminus is restored from the germline J gene. The chain combines TRBV7-8 with TRBJ1-4; D is unresolved. The CDR3 totals 14 residues. CDR1 and CDR2 (germline): SGHVS, FQNEAQ. Between the trimmed V and J ends, which lost 3 bases and 8 bases, there was a span of 13 bases. CDR3 DNA, as far as it was read: TGTGCCAGCAGCTTCGACACGCAGGTGGAAAAA. Its translation is CASSFDTQVEK. The complete CDR3 protein is CASSFDTQVEKLFF.

A word on this clone: The read gets to within 3 residues of the CDR3 end, and the germline J gene fills in the rest. The gene calls are TRBV30 and TRBJ2-7, with D tentatively TRBD1 (5 bases). Trimming removed 2 bases at V and 4 bases at J, with 12 bases between. Per germline, CDR1 GTSNPN and CDR2 SVGIG (reference sequence). The CDR3 spans 13 residues. The CDR3 spells CAWSQGRVYEQYF. The part of the CDR3 DNA that was read is TGTGCCTGGAGTCAGGGCAGGGTTTACGAG.

This clone was recorded a few times. The sequenced fragment ends 3 residues before the CDR3 boundary, so the rest is inferred from the germline J gene. V is TRBV7-9 and J is TRBJ2-3; 8 positions match TRBD1. In germline, CDR1 is SEHNR, CDR2 FQNEAQ (reference sequence). The CDR3 length is 15 residues. V shed 5 bases, J shed 2 bases, and the junction held 6 bases outside the gene matches. CDR3 sequence: CASSSGQGVTDTQYF. The CDR3 bases that were read are TGTGCCAGCAGCAGCGGACAGGGCGTCACAGATACG.

In this sample, this clone turned up many times. The missing CDR3 end, 3 residues past where the read stops, is filled in from the germline J gene. The V call is TRBV10-3, the J call TRBJ2-3; 10 positions match TRBD2. Germline V gene lookup returns CDR1 ENHRY and CDR2 SYGVKD. J lost 0 bases, V lost 0 bases, and 15 bases had no gene match. The CDR3 loop spans 21 amino acids. CDR3 loop: CAISESRAKGTSATSTDTQYF. The DNA read from the CDR3 is TGTGCCATCAGTGAGTCGAGAGCGAAGGGGACTAGCGCCACTAGCACAGATACG.

This clone was seen many times. The CDR3 end is not reached by the read, which stops 3 residues before it; the germline J gene fills it in. V gene TRBV30 combines with J gene TRBJ2-7; TRBD2 matches at 10 bases. CDR1 is GTSNPN, CDR2 SVGIG, per germline (reference sequence). Losses at the gene ends were 2 bases for V and 0 bases for J; bases not matched to a gene: 10. This CDR3 spans 17 amino acids. CDR3 DNA, as far as it was read: TGTGCCTGGAGTACTCCTAGCGGGAGAAGGTCCTCCTACGAG. Translating it yields CAWSTPSGRRSSYE. The full CDR3 reads CAWSTPSGRRSSYEQYF. Drawing the rest from reference TRBV30 and TRBJ2-7, the complete variable domain is SQTIHQWPATLVQPVGSPLSLECTVEGTSNPNLYWYRQAAGRGLQLLFYSVGIGQISSEVPQNLSASRPQDRQFILSSKKLLLSDSGFYLCAWSTPSGRRSSYEQYFGPGTRLTVT.